This record covers a single T cell receptor beta chain. No antigen is known for it. Base qualities were left out, and no much larger clone turns up one base away. The sample comes from a study of T cell changes during pregnancy in multiple sclerosis (dated by TCRdb to the late 2010s). Regarding the study in general: The study examined how the T cell repertoire changed over the course of pregnancy in women with multiple sclerosis.

The receptor library was made with the immunoSEQ multiplex PCR assay. What TCRdb holds here is the immuneACCESS table cut down to in-frame rearrangements. Part of the clones is not present; checked against another copy, under half of the missing clones reflect an unresolved V gene, and the others are unexplained. The sample table holds around 81,000 clones, of which roughly 92% were seen once. Of the sample, roughly 3.3% falls within the top ten clones. Trimming costs V 6 bases and J 0 bases, and their ends lie 11 bases apart. Including the terminal cysteine and phenylalanine, the CDR3 comprises 15 residues. Only CDR3 DNA remains: 45 bases, in frame from the first base. Sequences MNHEY (CDR1) and SMNVEV (CDR2) are obtained from the germline V gene (reference sequence).

The source was peripheral blood, collected after pregnancy. The chain is assembled from TRBV27 and TRBJ1-4; TRBD1 might be the D gene, on 5 matching bases. The sequence derives from a female donor in good health, enrolled as a control in a pregnancy study. The sequence in DNA is TGTGCCAGCAGATACGCGGGGGCAACTAATGAAAAACTGTTTTTT. Its protein reads: CASRYAGATNEKLFF. Where the CDR3 stops, the reference TRBV27 and TRBJ1-4 genes take over; the full variable domain is EAQVTQNPRYLITVTGKKLTVTCSQNMNHEYMSWYRQDPGLGLRQIYYSMNVEVTDKGDVPEGYKVSRKEKRNFPLILESPSPNQTSLYFCASRYAGATNEKLFFGSGTQLSVL.